These 6 T cell receptor beta chains were sequenced from one sample in a study of T cell repertoires in cytomegalovirus infection. Their target antigens are unknown. TCRdb re-called the reads with MiXCR, one entry per CDR3 protein. The sample holds fewer than 350,000 distinct CDR3 sequences, just under 30% seen once. Sequenced here: cultured PBMCs, sampled from culture after CMV antigen stimulation. These TCRs come from a human donor in good health (CMV status not recorded). Some clones in this sample may be carry-over from other donors' samples.

This clonotype was found a few times. The chain joins TRBV11-1 to TRBJ1-3; D remains ambiguous. The CDR3 covers 17 residues. V lost 2 bases and J 0 bases, leaving 14 bases between the germline ends. Germline CDR1 reads SGHAT; CDR2 reads FQDESV (reference sequence). The CDR3 DNA is TGTGCCAGCAGCTTAATGGGTCGCCATCTCTCTGGAAACACCATATATTTT. Its protein is CASSLMGRHLSGNTIYF.

CDR3 residues: CAISDPGVRETQYF. For the CDR3, the DNA is TGTGCCATCAGTGATCCGGGAGTAAGAGAGACCCAGTACTTC. The chain couples TRBV10-3 to TRBJ2-5, with a weak D call TRBD2 (6 bases). The length of the CDR3 is 14 residues. V gave up 3 bases and J gave up 4 bases, with 12 bases separating them. Germline lookup yields CDR1 ENHRY and CDR2 SYGVKD.

This clonotype was detected many times. V and J are TRBV7-2 and TRBJ2-1; 8 nucleotides line up with TRBD2. The germline V gene encodes CDR1 SGHTA and CDR2 FQGNSA. J was trimmed by 8 bases and V by 5 bases; bases with no gene match: 8. There are 14 residues in the CDR3. The CDR3 sequence is CASSLTRAGDEQFF. The CDR3 DNA follows: TGTGCCAGCAGCCTGACGCGAGCGGGAGATGAGCAGTTCTTC.

V and J are TRBV19 and TRBJ2-1; 8 nucleotides agree with TRBD2. The V and J ends lost 4 bases and 5 bases, in that order; junction bases with no gene match: 10. The length of the CDR3 is 16 residues. Germline values: CDR1 LNHDA, CDR2 SQIVND (reference sequence). The chain's CDR3 is CASSSLSGLVNNEQFF. In DNA form, the CDR3 reads TGTGCCAGTAGTAGCCTGTCGGGACTAGTGAACAATGAGCAGTTCTTC.

The J gene is TRBJ2-1, the V gene TRBV9; TRBD2 aligns across 9 bases. This CDR3 is built from 15 residues. The V gene end was trimmed by 3 bases and the J gene end by 4 bases; junction bases not matched to a gene: 5. Looked up from germline, CDR1 is SGDLS and CDR2 is YYNGEE. This CDR3 reads CASSASGKIYNEQFF. The CDR3 bases are TGTGCCAGCAGCGCTAGCGGGAAGATTTACAATGAGCAGTTCTTC.

This clonotype showed up just a few times. V is TRBV6-8 and J is TRBJ1-1, with 7 bases identical to TRBD1. The CDR3 is 16 amino acids. After removal of 2 bases from V and 0 bases from J, the junction contained 6 bases not matched to a gene. Germline-derived CDR1 and CDR2 are MNHGY and SAAAGT. Here the CDR3 reads CASSYTGVPMNTEAFF. The CDR3 DNA is TGTGCCAGCAGTTACACAGGGGTGCCCATGAACACTGAAGCTTTCTTT.